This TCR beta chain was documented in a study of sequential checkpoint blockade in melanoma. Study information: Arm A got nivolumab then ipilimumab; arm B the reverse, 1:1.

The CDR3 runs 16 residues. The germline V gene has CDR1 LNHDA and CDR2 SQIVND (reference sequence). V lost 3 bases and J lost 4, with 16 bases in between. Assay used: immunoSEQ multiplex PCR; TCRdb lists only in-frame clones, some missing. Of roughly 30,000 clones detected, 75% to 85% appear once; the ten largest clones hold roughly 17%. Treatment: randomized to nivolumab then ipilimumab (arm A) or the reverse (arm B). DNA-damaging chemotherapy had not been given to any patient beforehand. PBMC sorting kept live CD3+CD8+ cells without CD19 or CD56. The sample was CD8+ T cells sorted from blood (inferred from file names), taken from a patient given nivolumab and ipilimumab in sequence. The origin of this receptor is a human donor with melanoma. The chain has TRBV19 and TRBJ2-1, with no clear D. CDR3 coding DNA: TGTGCCAGTAGTATGAGCCGAAATAATCGATACAATGAGCAGTTCTTC. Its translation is CASSMSRNNRYNEQFF.